The T cell receptor (beta chain) under discussion was sequenced for a study of beta chain features in type 1 diabetes. The whole isolated RNA underwent reverse transcription, so sequencing captured expressed TCRB transcripts. This table comes from immunoSEQ multiplex PCR, and its TCRdb copy is limited to in-frame clones, with some not included. Here the sample spans approximately 100,000 clones, 30% to 50% being singletons. This clone was seen only a few times. Between the trimmed V and J ends, which lost 1 base and 6 bases, there was a span of 15 bases. This CDR3 is built from 16 residues. Germline lookup yields CDR1 LNHDA and CDR2 SQIVND (reference sequence).

This TCR was sampled from a woman younger than 35 in good health. This chain connects TRBV19 to TRBJ2-2; perhaps TRBD2 as D (6 bases). The specimen sequenced was stem cell memory CD4+ T cells from blood. CDR3 DNA: TGTGCCAGTAGTATAGGGGGACTCCTCTTGCCCGGGGAGCTGTTTTTT. Translation: CASSIGGLLLPGELFF.